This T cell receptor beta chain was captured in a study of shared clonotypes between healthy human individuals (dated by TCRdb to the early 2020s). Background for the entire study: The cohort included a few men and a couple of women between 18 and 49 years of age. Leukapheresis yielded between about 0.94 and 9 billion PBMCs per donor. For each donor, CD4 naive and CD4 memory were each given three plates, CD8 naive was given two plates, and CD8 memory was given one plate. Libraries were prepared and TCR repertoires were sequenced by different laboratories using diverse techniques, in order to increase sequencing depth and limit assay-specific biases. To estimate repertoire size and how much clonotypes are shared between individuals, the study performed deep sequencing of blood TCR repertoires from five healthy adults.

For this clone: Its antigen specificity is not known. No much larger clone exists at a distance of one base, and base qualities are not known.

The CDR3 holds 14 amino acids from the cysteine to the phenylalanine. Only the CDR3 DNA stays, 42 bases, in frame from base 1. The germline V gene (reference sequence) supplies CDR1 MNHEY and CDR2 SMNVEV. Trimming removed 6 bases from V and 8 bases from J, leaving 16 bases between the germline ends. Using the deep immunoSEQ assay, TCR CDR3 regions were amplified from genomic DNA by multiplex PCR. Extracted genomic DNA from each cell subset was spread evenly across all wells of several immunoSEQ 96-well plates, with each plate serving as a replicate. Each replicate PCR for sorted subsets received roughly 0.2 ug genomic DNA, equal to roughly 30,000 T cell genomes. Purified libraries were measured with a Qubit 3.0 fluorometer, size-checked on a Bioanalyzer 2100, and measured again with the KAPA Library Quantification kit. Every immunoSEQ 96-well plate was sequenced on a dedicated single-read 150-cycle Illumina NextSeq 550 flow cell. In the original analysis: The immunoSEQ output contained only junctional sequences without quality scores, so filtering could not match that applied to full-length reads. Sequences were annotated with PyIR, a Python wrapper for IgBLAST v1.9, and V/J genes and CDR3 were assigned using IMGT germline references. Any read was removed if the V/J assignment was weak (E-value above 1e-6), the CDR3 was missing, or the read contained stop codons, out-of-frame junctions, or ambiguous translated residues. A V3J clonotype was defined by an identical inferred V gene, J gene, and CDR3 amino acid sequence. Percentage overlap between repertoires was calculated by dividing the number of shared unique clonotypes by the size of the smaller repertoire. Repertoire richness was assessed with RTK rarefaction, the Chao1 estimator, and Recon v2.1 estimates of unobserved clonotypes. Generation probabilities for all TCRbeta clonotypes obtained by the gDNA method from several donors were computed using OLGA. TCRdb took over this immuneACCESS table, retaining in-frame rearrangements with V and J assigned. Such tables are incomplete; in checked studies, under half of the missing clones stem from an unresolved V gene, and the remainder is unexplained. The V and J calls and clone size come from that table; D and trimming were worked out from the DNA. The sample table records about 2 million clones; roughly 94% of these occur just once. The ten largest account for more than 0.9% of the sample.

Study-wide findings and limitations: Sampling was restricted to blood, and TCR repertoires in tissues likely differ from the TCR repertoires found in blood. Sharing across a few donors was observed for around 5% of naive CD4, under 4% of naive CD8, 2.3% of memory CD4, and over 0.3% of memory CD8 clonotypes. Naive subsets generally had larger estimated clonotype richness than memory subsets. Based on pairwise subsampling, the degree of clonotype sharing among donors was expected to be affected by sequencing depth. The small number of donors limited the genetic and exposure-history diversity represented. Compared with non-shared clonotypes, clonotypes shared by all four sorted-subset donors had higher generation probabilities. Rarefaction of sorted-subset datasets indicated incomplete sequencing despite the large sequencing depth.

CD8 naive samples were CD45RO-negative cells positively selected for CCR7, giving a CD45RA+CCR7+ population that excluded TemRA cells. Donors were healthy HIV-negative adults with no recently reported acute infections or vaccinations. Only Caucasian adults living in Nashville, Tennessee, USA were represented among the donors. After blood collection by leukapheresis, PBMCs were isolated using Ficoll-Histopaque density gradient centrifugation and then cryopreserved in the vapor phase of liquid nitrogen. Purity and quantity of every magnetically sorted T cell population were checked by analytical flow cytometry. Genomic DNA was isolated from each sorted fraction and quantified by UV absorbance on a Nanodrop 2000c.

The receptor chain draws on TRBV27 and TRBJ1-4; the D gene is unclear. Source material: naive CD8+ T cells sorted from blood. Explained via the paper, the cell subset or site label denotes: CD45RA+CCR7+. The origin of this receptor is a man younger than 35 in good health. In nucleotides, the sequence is TGTGCCAGCAGGGGTTACAAAGAGGGAGAAAAACTGTTTTTT. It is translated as CASRGYKEGEKLFF.